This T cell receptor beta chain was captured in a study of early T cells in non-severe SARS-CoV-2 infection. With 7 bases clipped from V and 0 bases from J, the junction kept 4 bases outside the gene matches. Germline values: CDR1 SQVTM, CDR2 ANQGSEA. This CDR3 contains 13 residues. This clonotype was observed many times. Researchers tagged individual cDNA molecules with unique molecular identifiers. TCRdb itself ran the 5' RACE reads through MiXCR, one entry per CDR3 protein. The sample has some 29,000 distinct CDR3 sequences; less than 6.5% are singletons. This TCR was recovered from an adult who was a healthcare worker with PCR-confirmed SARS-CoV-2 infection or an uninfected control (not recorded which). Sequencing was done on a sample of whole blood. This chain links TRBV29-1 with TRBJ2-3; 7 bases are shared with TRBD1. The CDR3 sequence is CSDATGSTDTQYF. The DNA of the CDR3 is TGCAGCGACGCGACAGGGAGCACAGATACGCAGTATTTT.